These 31 T cell receptor beta chains originate from one sample sequenced in a study of blood T cell repertoires in COVID-19. Only in-frame clones appear in the TCRdb table, and some are missing; sequencing was by immunoSEQ multiplex PCR. This table has 15,000 to 20,000 clones, approximately 89% appearing once. Sequencing used peripheral blood. All receptors come from a man in his sixties with active COVID-19.

The genes are TRBV4-3 and TRBJ2-1; D may be TRBD2 (6 bases). Trimming shortened V by 0 bases and J by 1 base, and 10 bases separated the two germline ends. The CDR3 covers 16 residues. Germline values: CDR1 LGHNA, CDR2 YSLEER. This chain's CDR3 is CASSQDIAGSYNEQFF. The CDR3 nucleotides are TGCGCCAGCAGCCAAGATATCGCGGGGTCCTACAATGAGCAGTTCTTC.

The J gene is TRBJ1-5, the V gene TRBV7-8; 7 bases line up with TRBD1. CDR3 size: 17 residues. With 2 bases clipped from V and 0 bases from J, the junction kept 7 bases outside the gene matches. The germline V gene encodes CDR1 SGHVS and CDR2 FQNEAQ. The CDR3 sequence is CASSLPGQTFSNQPQHF. Here the CDR3 DNA reads TGTGCCAGCAGCTTACCGGGACAGACGTTTAGCAATCAGCCCCAGCATTTT.

The genes are TRBV2 and TRBJ2-5, with 10 bases lining up with TRBD2. Germline V lookup: CDR1 SNHLY, CDR2 FYNNEI. V dropped 4 bases and J dropped 7; count of bases not matched to a gene: 6. The CDR3 runs to 14 residues. Here the CDR3 reads CASSAGTSATTQYF. DNA of the CDR3: TGTGCCAGCAGTGCGGGGACTAGCGCAACGACCCAGTACTTC.

On this clone itself: Its ends do not fully match the called genes, so a read error is possible. CDR3 sequence: CASSLTPPGQDIYEQFF. CDR3 coding DNA: TGTGCTAGCAGCCTAACCCCCCCGGGACAGGATATCTATGAGCAGTTCTTC. This chain connects TRBV7-7 to TRBJ2-1; 8 nucleotides align to TRBD1. The CDR3 has 17 residues. The germline V gene encodes CDR1 SSHAT and CDR2 FNYEAQ (reference sequence).

The CDR3 region has the DNA TGTGCCACCAGTGCCCTGGACAGGTTATACAATGAGCAGTTCTTC. It translates to CATSALDRLYNEQFF. The rearrangement links TRBV24-1 to TRBJ2-1; TRBD1 agrees at 7 bases. The CDR3 is 15 residues long. After removal of 5 bases from V and 4 bases from J, the junction contained 7 bases not matched to a gene. CDR1 KGHDR and CDR2 SFDVKD come from the germline V gene.

This rearrangement joins TRBV5-4 to TRBJ2-7; 7 nucleotides line up with TRBD2. The CDR3 spans 15 residues. V lost 1 base to trimming and J lost 2 bases; unmatched junction nucleotides: 6. The germline V gene encodes CDR1 SGHNT and CDR2 YYREEE (reference sequence). Written as DNA, the CDR3 is TGTGCCAGCAGCTTGTTCTGGGACTACGCCTACGAGCAGTACTTC. Translated: CASSLFWDYAYEQYF.

The DNA of the CDR3 is TGTGCCAGCGAACTTGAGGAAGGCTACACCTTC. This encodes CASELEEGYTF. The chain recombines TRBV7-9 with TRBJ1-2, with D hard to call. V gave up 8 bases and J gave up 8 bases, with 12 bases separating them. The V gene's germline CDR1 is SEHNR and CDR2 FQNEAQ (reference sequence). The CDR3 loop spans 11 amino acids. The variable domain in full, completed from reference TRBV7-9 and TRBJ1-2, reads DTGVSQNPRHKITKRGQNVTFRCDPISEHNRLYWYRQTLGQGPEFLTYFQNEAQLEKSRLLSDRFSAERPKGSFSTLEIQRTEQGDSAMYLCASELEEGYTFGSGTRLTVV.

The chain has TRBV24-1 and TRBJ2-1; D gene ambiguous. V lost 2 bases to trimming and J lost 0 bases, with 4 bases between them. The length of the CDR3 is 14 residues. Germline V lookup: CDR1 KGHDR, CDR2 SFDVKD. The CDR3 bases are TGTGCCACCAGTGATTCCGGCTCCTACAATGAGCAGTTCTTC. Its translation is CATSDSGSYNEQFF.

The chain carries TRBV5-4 and TRBJ2-5; a possible D gene is TRBD1 (6 bases). The germline V gene has CDR1 SGHNT and CDR2 YYREEE (reference sequence). V was trimmed by 0 bases and J by 2 bases, leaving 11 bases between them. The CDR3 consists of 15 residues. The CDR3 sequence: CASSLGGPTQETQYF. The CDR3 DNA sequence: TGTGCCAGCAGCTTGGGGGGGCCGACACAAGAGACCCAGTACTTC.

V and J are TRBV7-3 and TRBJ2-3, with TRBD1 identical over 10 bases. Trimming removed 3 bases from V and 2 bases from J; junction bases left unmatched: 5. The CDR3 totals 16 residues. The germline V gene encodes CDR1 SGHTA and CDR2 FQGTGA. The CDR3 DNA reads as TGTGCCAGCAGCTTGACAGGGGGCGTAAACACAGATACGCAGTATTTT. Translating it yields CASSLTGGVNTDTQYF.

This chain connects TRBV12-3 or TRBV12-4 to TRBJ2-7; D is ambiguous. Between the trimmed V and J ends, which lost 6 bases and 6 bases, there was a span of 12 bases. The CDR3 totals 12 residues. CDR3 amino acids: CASRRPLGEQYF. CDR3 sequence (DNA): TGTGCCAGCAGGCGGCCCCTAGGCGAGCAGTACTTC.

V gene TRBV5-1 combines with J gene TRBJ2-7, with TRBD1 matching 9 bases. The V gene end was trimmed by 5 bases and the J gene end by 2 bases; junction bases not matched to a gene: 14. Germline CDR1 is SGHRS and CDR2 is YFSETQ. The CDR3 is 17 residues long. CDR3 protein: CASRNNFPGTGPYEQYF. Here the CDR3 DNA reads TGCGCCAGCAGAAATAATTTTCCCGGGACAGGGCCCTACGAGCAGTACTTC.

This clone has a handful of counts. The rearrangement links TRBV5-4 to TRBJ2-3, with 8 positions matching TRBD2. Germline trimming cut 4 bases from V and 4 bases from J; bases unmatched to any gene: 17. The CDR3 has 18 residues. CDR1 and CDR2 (germline): SGHNT, YYREEE (reference sequence). The CDR3 sequence: CASSPRGGRESGADTQYF. The CDR3 DNA is TGTGCCAGCAGCCCTCGGGGGGGGCGGGAGAGTGGGGCAGATACGCAGTATTTT.

This clone has just a few counts. The chain combines TRBV5-1 with TRBJ1-1; D uncertain. The CDR3 is 13 amino acids. In germline, CDR1 is SGHRS, CDR2 YFSETQ. V was clipped by 7 bases and J by 0 bases, with 10 bases between them. The CDR3 reads CASSPSLNTEAFF. In nucleotides, the CDR3 is TGCGCCAGCTCCCCGTCCTTGAACACTGAAGCTTTCTTT. Full variable domain (remainder filled in from reference TRBV5-1 and TRBJ1-1): KAGVTQTPRYLIKTRGQQVTLSCSPISGHRSVSWYQQTPGQGLQFLFEYFSETQRNKGNFPGRFSGRQFSNSRSEMNVSTLELGDSALYLCASSPSLNTEAFFGQGTRLTVV.

The V call is TRBV7-3, the J call TRBJ2-3; TRBD2 aligns across 7 bases. V was clipped by 5 bases and J by 0 bases; unmatched bases: 5. The germline V gene has CDR1 SGHTA and CDR2 FQGTGA. The CDR3 is 15 residues long. CDR3 sequence (DNA): TGTGCCAGCAGCCCAGCGGGGCCTAGCACAGATACGCAGTATTTT. Amino acid sequence: CASSPAGPSTDTQYF.

This clone was counted between two and nine times. The chain carries TRBV27 and TRBJ2-2; TRBD1 matches at 9 bases. The J segment lost 6 bases and the V segment lost 6 bases, leaving 5 bases of the junction unmatched. The germline CDR1 and CDR2 sequences are MNHEY and SMNVEV (reference sequence). The length of the CDR3 is 14 residues. CDR3 sequence reads: CASRKGQGAGELFF. The CDR3 nucleotides are TGTGCCAGCAGGAAGGGACAGGGCGCCGGGGAGCTGTTTTTT.

V gene TRBV15 combines with J gene TRBJ2-5; a possible D gene is TRBD2 (7 bases). V gave up 1 base and J gave up 5 bases, with 17 bases separating them. CDR3 length: 16 amino acids. Germline CDR1 LNHNV, CDR2 YYDKDF (reference sequence). The CDR3 region is CATSRASGGGGETQYF. In DNA, the CDR3 is TGTGCCACCAGCAGAGCTTCGGGGGGCGGTGGGGAGACCCAGTACTTC.

The V gene is TRBV27, the J gene TRBJ2-6; 9 bases match TRBD1. J lost 0 bases, V lost 3 bases, and 9 bases had no gene match. Per the germline V gene, CDR1 is MNHEY and CDR2 is SMNVEV (reference sequence). The CDR3 is made up of 19 amino acids. CDR3 loop: CASSLTGTGFPSGANVLTF. The DNA for the CDR3 is TGTGCCAGCAGTTTGACTGGGACAGGGTTTCCCTCTGGGGCCAACGTCCTGACTTTC.

The V call is TRBV2, the J call TRBJ2-5; a possible D gene is TRBD2 (6 bases). Per the germline V gene, CDR1 is SNHLY and CDR2 is FYNNEI. CDR3 length: 15 amino acids. V was pared by 6 bases and J by 1 base, with 15 bases between. Here the CDR3 reads CASRSAAGIQETQYF. For the CDR3, the DNA is TGTGCCAGCAGGTCGGCTGCGGGGATCCAAGAGACCCAGTACTTC.

V gene TRBV9 combines with J gene TRBJ2-3, with 7 bases aligning to TRBD2. V shed 5 bases and J 1 base; nucleotides not matched to a gene: 4. The CDR3 spans 14 residues. The V gene's germline CDR1 is SGDLS and CDR2 YYNGEE. CDR3 in amino acids: CASRGEGGTDTQYF. CDR3 sequence (DNA): TGTGCCAGCAGAGGGGAGGGAGGCACAGATACGCAGTATTTT.

The gene calls are TRBV27 and TRBJ1-2; 11 positions agree with TRBD1. Losses at the gene ends were 6 bases for V and 7 bases for J; bases not matched to a gene: 7. The CDR3 has 14 residues. Germline V gives CDR1 MNHEY, CDR2 SMNVEV (reference sequence). The CDR3: CASRRTGGDFGYTF. DNA for the CDR3: TGTGCCAGCAGGCGGACAGGGGGCGATTTTGGCTACACCTTC.

This clone was counted between two and nine times. This chain joins TRBV29-1 and TRBJ2-3, with D unresolved. The CDR3 loop spans 15 amino acids. The germline gives CDR1 SQVTM, CDR2 ANQGSEA. Trimming took 5 bases from V and 2 from J, leaving 17 bases between them. Written as DNA, the CDR3 is TGCAGCGTTCTCCCTTACCTAGTACCCACAGATACGCAGTATTTT. Translating it yields CSVLPYLVPTDTQYF.

This clone has a single count. The genes are TRBV9 and TRBJ2-1; maybe TRBD1 (6 bases). The CDR3 is 16 residues long. V was cut by 2 bases and J by 5 bases, with 17 bases left in between. Germline V gene data show CDR1 as SGDLS and CDR2 as YYNGEE. The CDR3 nucleotides are TGTGCCAGCAGCGTGGAGCCGGGGACACTGAACAATGAGCAGTTCTTC. Translating it yields CASSVEPGTLNNEQFF.

This clone was detected only once. This rearrangement joins TRBV2 to TRBJ2-3, with 7 bases identical to TRBD1. J gave up 8 bases and V 4 bases, and 6 bases lay outside the gene matches. Germline V CDR1 and CDR2: SNHLY, FYNNEI. There are 13 residues in the CDR3. CDR3 coding DNA: TGTGCCAGCAGTGCACAACAGGGGAGTACGCAGTATTTT. Encoded protein: CASSAQQGSTQYF. Using reference TRBV2 and TRBJ2-3 for the parts outside the CDR3, the full variable domain is EPEVTQTPSHQVTQMGQEVILRCVPISNHLYFYWYRQILGQKVEFLVSFYNNEISEKSEIFDDQFSVERPDGSNFTLKIRSTKLEDSAMYFCASSAQQGSTQYFGPGTRLTVL.

This chain uses TRBV19 with TRBJ2-7; D gene uncertain. Germline CDR1 reads LNHDA; CDR2 reads SQIVND (reference sequence). The V gene lost 3 bases and the J gene lost 2 bases, with 17 bases spanning the gap. This CDR3 comprises 16 residues. CDR3 sequence (DNA): TGTGCCAGTAGTATTCCTTCCAGGAACCATCCCTACGAGCAGTACTTC. Amino acid sequence: CASSIPSRNHPYEQYF.

The V and J genes are TRBV28 and TRBJ2-4; TRBD1 agrees at 11 bases. In germline, CDR1 is MDHEN, CDR2 SYDVKM. This CDR3 comprises 14 residues. V trimming: 5 bases; J trimming: 3 bases; junction bases outside the gene matches: 0. CDR3 in amino acids: CASSGTGGKNIQYF. The CDR3 DNA is TGTGCCAGCAGTGGGACAGGGGGCAAAAACATTCAGTACTTC.

This CDR3 reads CASSPDRGQRGTEAFF. CDR3 bases: TGTGCCAGCTCACCCGACAGGGGGCAGCGAGGCACTGAAGCTTTCTTT. The chain carries TRBV18 and TRBJ1-1; 10 bases fit TRBD1. Germline loops: CDR1 KGHSH, CDR2 LQKENI. The V gene end was trimmed by 3 bases and the J gene end by 4 bases; junction bases not matched to a gene: 8. This CDR3 has 16 amino acids.

This clone was detected a few times. This chain joins TRBV3-1 (or the pseudogene TRBV3-2) and TRBJ2-7; D might be TRBD2 (6 bases). Trimming left V 1 base short and J 5 bases short, with 9 bases between. The CDR3 totals 13 residues. CDR1 and CDR2 from the germline V gene are LGHDT and YNNKEL (reference sequence). DNA of the CDR3: TGTGCCAGCAGCCAAGGAAGGAGGGACGAGCAGTACTTC. Protein sequence: CASSQGRRDEQYF.

The gene calls are TRBV3-1 (or the pseudogene TRBV3-2) and TRBJ1-1; 9 bases map to TRBD1. With 5 bases clipped from V and 2 bases from J, the junction kept 12 bases outside the gene matches. Germline V gene sequence: CDR1 LGHDT, CDR2 YNNKEL (reference sequence). The CDR3 runs 17 residues. CDR3 loop: CASSYHRGRDGNTEAFF. DNA for the CDR3: TGTGCCAGCAGCTACCACAGGGGGCGAGATGGAAACACTGAAGCTTTCTTT.

The chain employs TRBV7-2 and TRBJ2-7; D gene uncertain. Deletions cut 5 bases from V and 4 bases from J, with 6 bases between. The germline V gene has CDR1 SGHTA and CDR2 FQGNSA. This CDR3 contains 11 residues. CDR3: CASSIQYEQYF. As DNA, the CDR3 is TGTGCCAGCAGCATACAGTACGAGCAGTACTTC.

The rearrangement uses TRBV5-5 and TRBJ2-5, with a tentative D call TRBD1 (5 bases). The CDR3 has 13 residues. CDR1 is SGHKS and CDR2 is YYEKEE in the germline V gene (reference sequence). V was clipped by 4 bases and J by 1 base, with 8 bases between them. CDR3 sequence (DNA): TGTGCCAGCAGCCCAGGGATCCAAGAGACCCAGTACTTC. Protein sequence: CASSPGIQETQYF.